Reported below is one T cell receptor (beta chain). Sequencing used immunoSEQ multiplex PCR; TCRdb keeps in-frame clones, though not all of them. Of roughly 180,000 clones listed, over 80% were seen once; the top ten hold about 1.9%. This entry is derived from a study of T cell responses to AZD1222 COVID-19 vaccine. Germline-derived CDR1 and CDR2 are LGHDT and YNNKEL (reference sequence). After removal of 4 bases from V and 7 bases from J, the junction contained 15 bases not matched to a gene. This CDR3 is 16 amino acids long. Specimen: peripheral blood, collected on day 0 of AZD1222 vaccination. This sequence joins TRBV3-1 (or the pseudogene TRBV3-2) and TRBJ2-7; TRBD2 matches at 8 bases. The TCR sequence derives from an adult in good health. The chain's CDR3 is CASSLEGGSGMGEQYF. The CDR3 nucleotides are TGTGCCAGCAGCCTCGAAGGTGGTAGCGGGATGGGGGAGCAGTACTTC.